These T cell receptor beta chains were read from a single sample in a study of T cell repertoires in cytomegalovirus infection. One entry per CDR3 protein, called by TCRdb with MiXCR from the reads. Seen here are about 330,000 distinct CDR3 sequences, just under 35% observed once, and the top ten hold roughly 12%. Their recognized antigens are unknown. Material: cultured PBMCs, obtained from culture after CMV antigen stimulation. All receptors derive from a human donor in good health (CMV status not recorded). Some clones in this sample may be carry-over from other donors' samples. The CDR3 runs from the conserved cysteine through the conserved F or W. D genes are given only for firm matches. Size is omitted from some rows. Given values are once, few, many or a class for expanded clones.

>TRBV11-1|few|TRBJ2-6|TRBD2
TGTGCCAGCAGCACGGGGGGGACTGGGGCCAACGTCCTGACTTTC
CASSTGGTGANVLTF
>TRBV6-2/TRBV6-3|NA|TRBJ2-5|NA
TGTGCCAGCAGTTACTCGCTCCGAGGTGCAACCCAGTACTTC
CASSYSLRGATQYF
>TRBV3-1|NA|TRBJ2-1|NA
TGTGCCAGCAGCCAAGATTACAAGCAGGGCCAGGAGTTCTTC
CASSQDYKQGQEFF
>TRBV9|NA|TRBJ2-7|TRBD1
TGTGCCAGCAGCGGAACAGGGGTAGGCTACGAGCAGTACTTC
CASSGTGVGYEQYF
>TRBV12-3/TRBV12-4|NA|TRBJ2-7|NA
TGTGCCAGCAGTCCCGCCGGGGGACCAAAAAACGAGCAGTACTTC
CASSPAGGPKNEQYF
>TRBV6-6|NA|TRBJ1-1|NA
TGTGCCAGCAGACCCCCAAGACGCGAGATGAACACTGAAGCTTTCTTT
CASRPPRREMNTEAFF
>TRBV7-9|few|TRBJ2-5|NA
TGTGCCAGCAGCTTGAGATCGGGAGACCAAGAGACCCAGTACTTC
CASSLRSGDQETQYF
>TRBV7-2|many|TRBJ2-5|NA
TGTGCCAGCAGCTTCGGCCAAGAGACCCAGTACTTC
CASSFGQETQYF
>TRBV7-3|NA|TRBJ1-4|TRBD1
TGTGCCAGCAGCATGAACAGGGGGAATGAAAAACTGTTTTTT
CASSMNRGNEKLFF
>TRBV20-1|many|TRBJ1-2|NA
TGCAGTATTCCGACAGGATTAACGGGCTATGGCTACACCTTC
CSIPTGLTGYGYTF
>TRBV19|NA|TRBJ1-5|TRBD1
TGTGCCAGTAGTATTAATAAAGGGACAGGGACCTTACGGAATCAGCCCCAGCATTTT
CASSINKGTGTLRNQPQHF
>TRBV15|NA|TRBJ2-1|NA
TGTGCCACCAGCAGAGATACGGGGACACCCTACAATGAGCAGTTCTTC
CATSRDTGTPYNEQFF
>TRBV12-3/TRBV12-4|NA|TRBJ1-5|NA
TGTGCCAGCAGTTTCGGAAGTAATAGCAATCAGCCCCAGCATTTT
CASSFGSNSNQPQHF
>TRBV4-1|few|TRBJ2-3|NA
TGCGCCAGCAGCCAAGATGAGTCCCGAAGGACAGATACGCAGTATTTT
CASSQDESRRTDTQYF
>TRBV7-9|NA|TRBJ1-5|NA
TGTGCCAGCAGCGCCGCCCGAGGACTTACCCCCGGAAGCAATCAGCCCCAGCATTTT
CASSAARGLTPGSNQPQHF
>TRBV6-1|NA|TRBJ1-1|NA
TGTGCCAGCAGTCCATCCCTGGCCAACACTGAAGCTTTCTTT
CASSPSLANTEAFF